The 2 T cell receptor beta chains given below trace back to one sample, sequenced in a study of cytomegalovirus exposure and HLA in healthy donors. The PCR contained 60 Vbeta and 13 Jbeta primers. The assay was immunoSEQ multiplex PCR, and TCRdb's table has in-frame clones only and misses some. The data contain under 130,000 clones, about four fifths of them singletons. The sample consisted of PBMCs. The receptors come from a young man in good health and CMV-seronegative.

The V gene is TRBV28, the J gene TRBJ1-2, with D uncertain. This CDR3 comprises 14 residues. The germline gives CDR1 MDHEN, CDR2 SYDVKM. V was shortened by 2 bases and J by 5 bases, with 12 bases between the two germline ends. DNA of the CDR3: TGTGCCAGCAGTTTAGAACAGTTTCTATATGGCTACACCTTC. Translation gives CASSLEQFLYGYTF.

The sample holds a few counts of this clone. The gene calls are TRBV4-3 and TRBJ2-2; 7 bases match TRBD1. Germline trimming cut 1 base from V and 5 bases from J; bases unmatched to any gene: 1. The V gene's germline CDR1 is LGHNA and CDR2 YSLEER. The CDR3 spans 14 residues. As DNA, the CDR3 is TGCGCCAGCAGCCAAGGACAGGGAACCGGGGAGCTGTTTTTT. It is translated as CASSQGQGTGELFF.